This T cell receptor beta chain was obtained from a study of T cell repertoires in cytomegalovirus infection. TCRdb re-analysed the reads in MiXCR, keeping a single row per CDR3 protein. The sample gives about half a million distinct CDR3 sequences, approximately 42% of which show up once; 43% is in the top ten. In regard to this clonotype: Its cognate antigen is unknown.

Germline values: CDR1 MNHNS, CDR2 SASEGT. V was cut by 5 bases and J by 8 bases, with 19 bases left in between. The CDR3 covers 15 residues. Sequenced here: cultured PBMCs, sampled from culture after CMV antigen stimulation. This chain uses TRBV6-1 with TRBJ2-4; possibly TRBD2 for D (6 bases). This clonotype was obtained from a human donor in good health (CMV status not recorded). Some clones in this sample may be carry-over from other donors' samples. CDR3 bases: TGTGCCAGCAGTATCACGAGGGCGGGGTGGGACATTCAGTACTTC. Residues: CASSITRAGWDIQYF.